Following are 11 T cell receptor beta chains from one sample sequenced in a study of cytomegalovirus exposure and HLA in healthy donors. The table came from immunoSEQ multiplex PCR; TCRdb's copy has only in-frame clones and leaves some out. Of 150,000 or so clones in the sample, around 90% were seen once. Sequencing was performed on PBMCs. Receptors originate from a woman aged 25 to 39 in good health and CMV-seropositive.

In DNA, the CDR3 is TGTGCCAGCAGAGGGGACAGGGCGAACACCGGGGAGCTGTTTTTT. This sequence encodes CASRGDRANTGELFF. The gene calls are TRBV2 and TRBJ2-2; TRBD1 matches 9 bases. V shed 6 bases, J shed 0 bases, and the junction held 2 bases outside the gene matches. This CDR3 is 15 amino acids long. Per germline, CDR1 SNHLY and CDR2 FYNNEI.

The chain employs TRBV2 and TRBJ1-1; D is unclear. This CDR3 is built from 16 residues. V was shortened by 6 bases and J by 1 base, with 18 bases between the two germline ends. Looked up from germline, CDR1 is SNHLY and CDR2 is FYNNEI. The CDR3 coding sequence is TGTGCCAGCAGGAGGGCGATTAGCGATGGGAACACTGAAGCTTTCTTT. Translated, it gives CASRRAISDGNTEAFF.

This rearrangement joins TRBV5-1 to TRBJ1-2; D not certain. The V end was cut by 4 bases, the J end by 7 bases, with 14 bases between. CDR1 and CDR2 (germline): SGHRS, YFSETQ. The CDR3 spans 13 residues. For the CDR3, the DNA is TGCGCCAGCAGCCGGTGGACTTATGGTGGCTACACCTTC. Its protein product is CASSRWTYGGYTF.

The chain has TRBV28 and TRBJ1-4; D remains ambiguous. V was cut by 9 bases and J by 10 bases, with 9 bases left in between. Germline CDR1 reads MDHEN; CDR2 reads SYDVKM. CDR3 length: 10 amino acids. CDR3 nucleotides: TGTGCCAGGGGCCTCGGAAAACTGTTTTTT. This translates into CARGLGKLFF. The variable domain in full, with the rest retrieved from reference TRBV28 and TRBJ1-4, is DVKVTQSSRYLVKRTGEKVFLECVQDMDHENMFWYRQDPGLGLRLIYFSYDVKMKEKGDIPEGYSVSREKKERFSLILESASTNQTSMYLCARGLGKLFFGSGTQLSVL.

The chain recombines TRBV2 with TRBJ2-3, with TRBD2 identical over 10 bases. From germline, CDR1 is SNHLY and CDR2 FYNNEI. J was trimmed by 9 bases and V by 0 bases; bases with no gene match: 3. The CDR3 has 14 residues. The CDR3 is CASSEASSGGTQYF. CDR3 sequence (DNA): TGTGCCAGCAGTGAAGCTTCTAGCGGGGGAACGCAGTATTTT.

V gene TRBV11-2 combines with J gene TRBJ2-3, with unresolved D. This CDR3 spans 13 amino acids. Germline assignment: CDR1 SGHAT and CDR2 FQNNGV. V lost 0 bases, J lost 8 bases, and 9 bases lay in between. DNA for the CDR3: TGTGCCAGCAGCTTAGATCAGGCTCTTACGCAGTATTTT. Protein product: CASSLDQALTQYF.

V is TRBV11-3 and J is TRBJ2-7, with 7 bases matching TRBD2. The V gene's germline CDR1 is SGHNT and CDR2 YENEEA. The CDR3 contains 15 residues. Germline trimming cut 5 bases from V and 2 bases from J; bases unmatched to any gene: 9. Written as DNA, the CDR3 is TGTGCCAGCAGCCCCGGGGCAGCGGGACCCTACGAGCAGTACTTC. Protein product: CASSPGAAGPYEQYF.

V is TRBV28 and J is TRBJ2-3, with D maybe TRBD1 (6 bases). The V end lost 5 bases, the J end lost 0 bases, and 6 bases lay between the germline ends. The CDR3 is made up of 13 amino acids. In germline, CDR1 is MDHEN, CDR2 SYDVKM. The CDR3 reads CASSTGSTDTQYF. In DNA form, the CDR3 reads TGTGCCAGCAGTACAGGGAGCACAGATACGCAGTATTTT.

The chain carries TRBV6-5 and TRBJ2-2, with D perhaps matching TRBD1 (5 bases). The germline gives CDR1 MNHEY, CDR2 SVGAGI. CDR3 length equals 15 residues. V lost 2 bases, J lost 2 bases, and 9 bases lay in between. CDR3 amino acids: CASSYRQGNTGELFF. Here the CDR3 DNA reads TGTGCCAGCAGTTACCGTCAGGGTAACACCGGGGAGCTGTTTTTT.

V is TRBV19 and J is TRBJ2-5, with 8 bases aligning to TRBD2. The CDR3 length is 15 residues. CDR1 is LNHDA and CDR2 is SQIVND in the germline V gene (reference sequence). The V gene end was trimmed by 3 bases and the J gene end by 4 bases; junction bases not matched to a gene: 7. CDR3 residues: CASSILAGGGETQYF. The CDR3 DNA follows: TGTGCCAGTAGTATCCTGGCGGGGGGCGGAGAGACCCAGTACTTC.

This chain uses TRBV9 with TRBJ2-3, with 9 bases fitting TRBD2. Germline CDR1 is SGDLS and CDR2 is YYNGEE. V shed 2 bases and J 8 bases; nucleotides not matched to a gene: 9. The CDR3 sequence is 15 residues long. CDR3 bases: TGTGCCAGCAGCGTCTCTAGCGGGGTCCGGGGTACGCAGTATTTT. This translates into CASSVSSGVRGTQYF.